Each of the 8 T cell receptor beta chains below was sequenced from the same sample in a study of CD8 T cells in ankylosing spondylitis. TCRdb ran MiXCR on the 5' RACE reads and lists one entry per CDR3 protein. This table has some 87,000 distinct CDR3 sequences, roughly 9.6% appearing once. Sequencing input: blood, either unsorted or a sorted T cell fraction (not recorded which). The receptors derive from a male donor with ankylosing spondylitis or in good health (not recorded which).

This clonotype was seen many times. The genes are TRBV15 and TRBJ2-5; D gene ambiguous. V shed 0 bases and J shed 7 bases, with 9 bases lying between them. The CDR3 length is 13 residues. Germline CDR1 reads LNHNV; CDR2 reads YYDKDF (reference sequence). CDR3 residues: CATSRDLEGTQYF. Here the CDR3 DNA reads TGTGCCACCAGCAGAGACCTGGAAGGGACCCAGTACTTC. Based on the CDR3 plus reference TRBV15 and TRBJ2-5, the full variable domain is DAMVIQNPRYQVTQFGKPVTLSCSQTLNHNVMYWYQQKSSQAPKLLFHYYDKDFNNEADTPDNFQSRRPNTSFCFLDIRSPGLGDTAMYLCATSRDLEGTQYFGPGTRLLVL.

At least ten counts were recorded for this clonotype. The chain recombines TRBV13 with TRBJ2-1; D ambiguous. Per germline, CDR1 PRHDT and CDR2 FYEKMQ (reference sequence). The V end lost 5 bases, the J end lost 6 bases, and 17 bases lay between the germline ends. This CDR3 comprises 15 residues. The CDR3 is CASSTLGRLPNEQFF. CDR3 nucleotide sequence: TGTGCCAGCAGCACCTTGGGCAGGTTGCCCAATGAGCAGTTCTTC.

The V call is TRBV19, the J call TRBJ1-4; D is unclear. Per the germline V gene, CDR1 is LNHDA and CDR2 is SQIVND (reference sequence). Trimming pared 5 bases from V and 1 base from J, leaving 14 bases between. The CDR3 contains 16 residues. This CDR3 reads CASSPPPVQTNEKLFF. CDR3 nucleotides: TGTGCCAGTAGTCCGCCACCGGTCCAAACTAATGAAAAACTGTTTTTT.

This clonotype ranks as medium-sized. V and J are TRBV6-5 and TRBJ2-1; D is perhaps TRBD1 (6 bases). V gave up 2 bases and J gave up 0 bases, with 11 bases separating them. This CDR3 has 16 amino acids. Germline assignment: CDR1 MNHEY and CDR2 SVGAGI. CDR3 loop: CASSYGGGSSYNEQFF. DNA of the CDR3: TGTGCCAGCAGTTACGGGGGCGGTAGCTCCTACAATGAGCAGTTCTTC.

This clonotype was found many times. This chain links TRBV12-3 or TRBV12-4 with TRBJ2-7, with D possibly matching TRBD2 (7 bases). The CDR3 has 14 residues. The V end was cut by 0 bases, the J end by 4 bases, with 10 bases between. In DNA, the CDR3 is TGTGCCAGCAGTTTAGCGGGGGGGGCGTACGAGCAGTACTTC. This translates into CASSLAGGAYEQYF.

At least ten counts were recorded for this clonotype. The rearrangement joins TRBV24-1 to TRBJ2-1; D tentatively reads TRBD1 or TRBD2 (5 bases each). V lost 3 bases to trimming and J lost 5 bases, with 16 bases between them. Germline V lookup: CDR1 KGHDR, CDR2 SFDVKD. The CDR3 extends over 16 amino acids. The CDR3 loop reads CATSDPTSGPNNEQFF. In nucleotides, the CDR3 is TGTGCCACCAGTGATCCTACTTCGGGACCTAACAATGAGCAGTTCTTC.

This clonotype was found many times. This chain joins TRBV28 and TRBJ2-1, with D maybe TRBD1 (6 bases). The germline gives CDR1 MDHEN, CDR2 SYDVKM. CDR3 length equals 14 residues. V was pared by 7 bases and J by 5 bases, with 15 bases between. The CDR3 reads CASNTGTPNNEQFF. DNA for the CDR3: TGTGCCAGCAACACCGGGACACCAAACAATGAGCAGTTCTTC.

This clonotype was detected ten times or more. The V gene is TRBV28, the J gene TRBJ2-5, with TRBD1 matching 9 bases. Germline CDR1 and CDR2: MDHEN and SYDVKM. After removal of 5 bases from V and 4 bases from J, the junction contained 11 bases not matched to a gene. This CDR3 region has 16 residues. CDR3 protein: CASSTSGTGSLETQYF. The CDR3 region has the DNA TGTGCCAGCAGTACCTCCGGGACAGGGTCTCTAGAGACCCAGTACTTC.